The clone carrying this TCR beta chain has only one observation. CDR3 length equals 16 residues. Per germline, CDR1 LGHNA and CDR2 YSLEER. V shed 2 bases and J shed 2 bases, with 14 bases lying between them. Produced via immunoSEQ multiplex PCR; TCRdb's table is partial and in-frame only. The top ten hold 4.5% to 5% of the sample, which has nearly 70,000 clones, about 89% seen once. The sample originates from a study of technical replicates of blood from several donors. The sequence derives from a human donor in good health. Some clones in this sample may be carry-over from other donors' samples. The sequenced material came from PBMCs. This chain joins TRBV4-3 and TRBJ2-3, with D possibly TRBD1 on 6 matching bases. CDR3 sequence (DNA): TGCGCCAGCAGCCAAACAGGGCGGTCCTCCACAGATACGCAGTATTTT. It is translated as CASSQTGRSSTDTQYF.